This T cell receptor (beta chain) was documented in a study of beta chain features in type 1 diabetes. Notes on this clone: Its specificity is not known.

The germline V gene has CDR1 GTSNPN and CDR2 SVGIG (reference sequence). The V end was cut by 0 bases, the J end by 9 bases, with 17 bases between. The CDR3 consists of 14 residues. Overall study findings and caveats: A moderate, significant TCRB CDR3 shortening appeared in type 1 diabetes across four CD4+ subsets.

Isolated RNA was reverse transcribed in full, so expressed TCRB transcripts were sequenced. The method was immunoSEQ multiplex PCR; TCRdb's version includes in-frame clones alone and lacks a portion of them. The sample has 250,000 to 300,000 clones, roughly 13% seen once. The sequencing input was naive CD4+ T cells from blood. The source is a young man with type 1 diabetes. The chain links TRBV30 to TRBJ1-1; maybe TRBD1 (5 bases). The CDR3 is CAWSVYRDSIQAFF. CDR3 sequence (DNA): TGTGCCTGGAGTGTATACCGGGACTCCATCCAAGCTTTCTTT.